The 12 T cell receptor beta chains reported below all come from one sample, sequenced in a study of CD4 T cells in relation to SARS-CoV-2 and coronaviruses. Unexposed donor CD4+ T cells date from about 2011-2018, before the COVID-19 pandemic. The cells were cultured for less than twelve days before CD4+ T cells were isolated. The table came from immunoSEQ multiplex PCR; TCRdb's copy has only in-frame clones and leaves some out. The sample consists of fewer than 25,000 clones, more than 65% of them appearing once. The antigens of these receptors remain unknown. Sequenced input: CD4+ T cells from PBMCs, cultured in vitro. The origin of the receptors is a human donor in good health.

The chain employs TRBV29-1 and TRBJ1-1; perhaps TRBD1 as D (5 bases). The V and J ends lost 2 bases and 9 bases respectively, with 10 bases between them. The CDR3 loop spans 11 amino acids. The germline gives CDR1 SQVTM, CDR2 ANQGSEA. CDR3 sequence (DNA): TGCAGCGTTGAAATAGGGGCTAAAGCTTTCTTT. This codes for CSVEIGAKAFF.

The chain links TRBV18 to TRBJ1-1, with no clear D. Trimming removed 4 bases from V and 2 bases from J, with 8 bases in between. CDR3 length equals 13 residues. Per the germline V gene, CDR1 is KGHSH and CDR2 is LQKENI. The CDR3 DNA reads TGTGCCAGCTCACTGGGAGTTAACACTGAAGCTTTCTTT. Its protein product is CASSLGVNTEAFF.

The V gene is TRBV5-1, the J gene TRBJ1-5, with D possibly matching TRBD1 (6 bases). Trimming removed 4 bases from V and 7 bases from J, with 12 bases in between. Germline V gene data show CDR1 as SGHRS and CDR2 as YFSETQ. There are 13 residues in the CDR3. The CDR3 DNA reads as TGCGCCAGCAGCCCCGGGGGCGAACAGCCCCAGCATTTT. This translates into CASSPGGEQPQHF.

V usage is TRBV28 and J usage is TRBJ1-4, with D unresolved. The CDR3 runs 15 residues. Germline V lookup: CDR1 MDHEN, CDR2 SYDVKM. Deletions cut 2 bases from V and 7 bases from J, with 14 bases between. The CDR3 coding sequence is TGTGCCAGCAGTTTAATGGGGAATGGCGGTGAAAAACTGTTTTTT. Its translation: CASSLMGNGGEKLFF.

This chain uses TRBV30 with TRBJ2-5, with 12 bases that match TRBD2. V lost 4 bases and J lost 4; bases outside the gene matches: 1. The CDR3 runs 13 residues. Germline V gene sequence: CDR1 GTSNPN, CDR2 SVGIG (reference sequence). This CDR3 reads CAWKLAGGETQYF. The CDR3 DNA follows: TGTGCCTGGAAACTAGCGGGAGGAGAGACCCAGTACTTC.

Here the CDR3 reads CASRLNRGTGYEQYF. The CDR3, as DNA: TGTGCCAGCAGACTTAACAGGGGTACGGGCTACGAGCAGTACTTC. The rearrangement joins TRBV27 to TRBJ2-7; 7 nucleotides align to TRBD1. Germline V gene data show CDR1 as MNHEY and CDR2 as SMNVEV (reference sequence). Germline trimming cut 6 bases from V and 3 bases from J; bases unmatched to any gene: 11. This CDR3 has 15 amino acids.

The rearrangement uses TRBV6-6 and TRBJ2-5, with a tentative D call TRBD2 (6 bases). The CDR3 loop spans 12 amino acids. V was trimmed by 6 bases and J by 5 bases, leaving 10 bases between them. Germline-derived CDR1 and CDR2 are MNHNY and SVGAGI (reference sequence). This CDR3 reads CASSITSETQYF. CDR3 sequence (DNA): TGTGCCAGCAGCATTACTAGCGAGACCCAGTACTTC.

The rearrangement links TRBV5-1 to TRBJ1-1; 8 bases agree with TRBD1. CDR3 length: 14 residues. Germline CDR1 and CDR2: SGHRS and YFSETQ. V lost 3 bases to trimming and J lost 11 bases; unmatched junction nucleotides: 12. The CDR3 DNA sequence: TGCGCCAGCAGCTCCTCCGGGACAGGAACTGCCGCTTTCTTT. Its protein is CASSSSGTGTAAFF.

The rearrangement uses TRBV5-1 and TRBJ1-1; a possible D gene is TRBD1 (5 bases). With 4 bases removed from V and 6 bases from J, the gap between germline ends came to 19 bases. CDR1 is SGHRS and CDR2 is YFSETQ in the germline V gene. This CDR3 has 15 residues. Written as DNA, the CDR3 is TGCGCCAGCAGCATAGGCTTTACAGGTGAGGCTGAAGCTTTCTTT. It encodes CASSIGFTGEAEAFF.

The chain has TRBV6-5 and TRBJ2-1; 10 nucleotides line up with TRBD1. Germline CDR1 and CDR2: MNHEY and SVGAGI. The V and J ends lost 2 bases and 7 bases, in that order; junction bases with no gene match: 2. CDR3 length equals 14 residues. The CDR3 DNA reads TGTGCCAGCAGTTACGGGGACAGGGGAAATGAGCAGTTCTTC. This sequence encodes CASSYGDRGNEQFF.

The rearrangement joins TRBV9 to TRBJ1-1; unclear D gene. The CDR3 sequence is 15 residues long. V lost 6 bases and J lost 3, with 18 bases in between. Per the germline V gene, CDR1 is SGDLS and CDR2 is YYNGEE. The CDR3 nucleotides are TGTGCCAGCAAAAGTTCGGACTTAAGTGACACTGAAGCTTTCTTT. This encodes CASKSSDLSDTEAFF.

This clone was observed once. The genes are TRBV27 and TRBJ2-3, with D hard to call. Germline-derived CDR1 and CDR2 are MNHEY and SMNVEV (reference sequence). The V end was cut by 5 bases, the J end by 5 bases, with 8 bases between. This CDR3 has 12 residues. The CDR3 sequence is CASSRGLDTQYF. The CDR3, as DNA: TGTGCCAGCAGTCGCGGATTAGATACGCAGTATTTT.